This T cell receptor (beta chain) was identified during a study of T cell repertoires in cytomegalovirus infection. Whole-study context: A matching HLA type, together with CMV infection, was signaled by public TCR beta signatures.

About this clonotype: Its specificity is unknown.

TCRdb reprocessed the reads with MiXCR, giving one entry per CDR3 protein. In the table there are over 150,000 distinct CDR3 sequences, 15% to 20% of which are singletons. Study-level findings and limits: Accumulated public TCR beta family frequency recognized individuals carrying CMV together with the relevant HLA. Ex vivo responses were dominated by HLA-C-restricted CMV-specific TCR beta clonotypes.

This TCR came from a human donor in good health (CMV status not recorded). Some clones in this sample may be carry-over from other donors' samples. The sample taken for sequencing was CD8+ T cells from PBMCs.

DNA of the CDR3: TGTGCCAGCAGGACCCGGACAGGGGGGAACACTGAAGCTTTCTTT. It encodes CASRTRTGGNTEAFF. The V gene is TRBV6-2 or TRBV6-3, the J gene TRBJ1-1; 10 bases match TRBD1. This CDR3 contains 15 residues. The J segment lost 1 base and the V segment lost 6 bases, leaving 5 bases of the junction unmatched. Germline-derived CDR1 and CDR2 are MNHEY and SVGEGT.